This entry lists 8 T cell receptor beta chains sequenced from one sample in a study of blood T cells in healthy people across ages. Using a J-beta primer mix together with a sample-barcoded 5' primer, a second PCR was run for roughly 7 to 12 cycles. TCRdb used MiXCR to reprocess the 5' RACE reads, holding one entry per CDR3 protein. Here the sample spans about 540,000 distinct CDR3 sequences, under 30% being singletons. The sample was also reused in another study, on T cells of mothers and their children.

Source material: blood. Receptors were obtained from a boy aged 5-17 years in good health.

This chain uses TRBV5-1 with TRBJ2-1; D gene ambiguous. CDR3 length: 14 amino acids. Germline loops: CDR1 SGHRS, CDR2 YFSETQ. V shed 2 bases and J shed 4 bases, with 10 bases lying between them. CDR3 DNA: TGCGCCAGCAGCTTAGCCCCTGAGTACAATGAGCAGTTCTTC. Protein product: CASSLAPEYNEQFF. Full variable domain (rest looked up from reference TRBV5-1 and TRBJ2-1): KAGVTQTPRYLIKTRGQQVTLSCSPISGHRSVSWYQQTPGQGLQFLFEYFSETQRNKGNFPGRFSGRQFSNSRSEMNVSTLELGDSALYLCASSLAPEYNEQFFGPGTRLTVL.

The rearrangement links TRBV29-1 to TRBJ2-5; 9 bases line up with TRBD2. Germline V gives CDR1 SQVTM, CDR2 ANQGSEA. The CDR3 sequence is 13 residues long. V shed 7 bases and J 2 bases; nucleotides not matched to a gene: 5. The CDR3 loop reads CSGAGGVQETQYF. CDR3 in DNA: TGCAGCGGAGCGGGAGGAGTACAAGAGACCCAGTACTTC.

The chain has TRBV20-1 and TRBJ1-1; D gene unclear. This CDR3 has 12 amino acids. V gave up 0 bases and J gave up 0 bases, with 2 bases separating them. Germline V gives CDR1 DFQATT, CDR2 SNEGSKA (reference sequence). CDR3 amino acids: CSAREVNTEAFF. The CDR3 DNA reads TGCAGTGCTAGAGAGGTGAACACTGAAGCTTTCTTT.

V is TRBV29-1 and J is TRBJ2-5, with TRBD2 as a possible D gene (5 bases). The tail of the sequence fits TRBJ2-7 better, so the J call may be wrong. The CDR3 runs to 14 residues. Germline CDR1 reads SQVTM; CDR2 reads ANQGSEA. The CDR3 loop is CSVESGISSYEQYF. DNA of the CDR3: TGCAGCGTTGAATCCGGGATTTCCTCCTACGAGCAGTACTTC.

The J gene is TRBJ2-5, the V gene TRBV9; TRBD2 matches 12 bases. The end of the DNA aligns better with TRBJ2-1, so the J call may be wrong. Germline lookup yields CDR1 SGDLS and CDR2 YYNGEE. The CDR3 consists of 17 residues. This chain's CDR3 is CASSPGASGGGYNEQFF. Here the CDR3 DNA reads TGTGCCAGCAGCCCAGGGGCTAGCGGGGGGGGATACAATGAGCAGTTCTTC.

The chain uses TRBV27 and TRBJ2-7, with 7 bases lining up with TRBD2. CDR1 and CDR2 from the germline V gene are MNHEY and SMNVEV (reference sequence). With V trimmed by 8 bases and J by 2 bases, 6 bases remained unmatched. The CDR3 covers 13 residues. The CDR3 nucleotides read TGTGCCAGCCGTCTAGCGGAGCCCTACGAGCAGTACTTC. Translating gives CASRLAEPYEQYF.

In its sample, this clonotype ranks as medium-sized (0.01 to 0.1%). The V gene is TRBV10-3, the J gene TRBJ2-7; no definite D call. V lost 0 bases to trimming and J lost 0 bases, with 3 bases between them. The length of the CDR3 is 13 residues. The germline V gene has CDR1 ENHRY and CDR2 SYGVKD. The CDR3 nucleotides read TGTGCCATCAGTGAGTCGAGCTCCTACGAGCAGTACTTC. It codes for CAISESSSYEQYF.

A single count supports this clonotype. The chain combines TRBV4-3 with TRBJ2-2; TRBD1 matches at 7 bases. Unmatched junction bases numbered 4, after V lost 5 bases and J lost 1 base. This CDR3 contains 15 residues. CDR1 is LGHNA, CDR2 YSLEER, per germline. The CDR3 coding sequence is TGCGCCAGCAGCGACGGACAGGTGAACACCGGGGAGCTGTTTTTT. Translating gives CASSDGQVNTGELFF.